The 21 T cell receptor beta chains presented below share a single source sample, sequenced in a study of Ad26.COV2.S vaccination and SARS-CoV-2 variants. Treatment described: approximately 18 received Ad26.COV2.S at low or high dose, single or two shots; about 5 received placebo; per-sample allocation not given. Day 63 following the first vaccine or placebo injection was when the samples were taken. Here immunoSEQ multiplex PCR was the method, and the copy in TCRdb shows in-frame clones only, minus some. The table lists some 350,000 clones, about 88% of them singletons, with about 3.3% in the top ten. The sample consisted of peripheral blood, taken in a trial of Ad26.COV2.S vaccine versus placebo. These receptors all come from a person between 18 and 59 years old who received the Ad26.COV2.S COVID-19 vaccine or a placebo.

This sequence joins TRBV27 and TRBJ2-3; 7 nucleotides match TRBD2. The CDR3 has 14 amino acids. Trimming at V came to 4 bases and at J to 11 bases, leaving 12 bases not matched to a gene. CDR1 MNHEY and CDR2 SMNVEV come from the germline V gene (reference sequence). The CDR3 region is CASSSRLAGGKQYF. CDR3 nucleotides: TGTGCCAGCAGTTCCCGACTAGCCGGGGGTAAGCAGTATTTT.

The chain recombines TRBV13 with TRBJ1-2; 7 bases match TRBD1. CDR1 is PRHDT, CDR2 FYEKMQ, per germline (reference sequence). The V gene end was trimmed by 1 base and the J gene end by 7 bases; junction bases not matched to a gene: 15. This CDR3 contains 17 residues. The CDR3 sequence: CASSLEPQDRRSSGYTF. The CDR3 DNA follows: TGTGCCAGCAGCTTAGAACCTCAGGACAGGAGGTCGAGTGGCTACACCTTC. The full variable domain, its missing parts supplied by reference TRBV13 and TRBJ1-2, is AAGVIQSPRHLIKEKRETATLKCYPIPRHDTVYWYQQGPGQDPQFLISFYEKMQSDKGSIPDRFSAQQFSDYHSELNMSSLELGDSALYFCASSLEPQDRRSSGYTFGSGTRLTVV.

The chain carries TRBV10-1 and TRBJ1-1; D gene unclear. CDR1 WNHNN and CDR2 SYGVQD come from the germline V gene (reference sequence). V was trimmed by 9 bases and J by 3 bases, leaving 14 bases between them. The CDR3 is 13 amino acids. CDR3 sequence reads: CARFASPYTEAFF. Written as DNA, the CDR3 is TGCGCCAGATTCGCCAGTCCCTACACTGAAGCTTTCTTT.

V usage is TRBV5-1 and J usage is TRBJ2-7, with 9 bases fitting TRBD1. V trimming: 5 bases; J trimming: 1 base; junction bases outside the gene matches: 7. The CDR3 consists of 15 residues. Germline V CDR1 and CDR2: SGHRS, YFSETQ. The CDR3 nucleotides are TGCGCCAGCAGAAATCCGGGACAGGGTTCCTACGAGCAGTACTTC. Its protein is CASRNPGQGSYEQYF.

The chain links TRBV3-1 (or the pseudogene TRBV3-2) to TRBJ1-2; tentatively, D is TRBD1 (6 bases). From germline, CDR1 is LGHDT and CDR2 YNNKEL (reference sequence). The length of the CDR3 is 14 residues. Trimming left V 1 base short and J 4 bases short, with 10 bases between. The CDR3 protein is CASSQVGGLYGYTF. DNA for the CDR3: TGTGCCAGCAGCCAAGTGGGGGGGCTCTATGGCTACACCTTC.

The V gene is TRBV7-2, the J gene TRBJ1-1; no clear D gene. The CDR3 has 13 amino acids. The germline V gene has CDR1 SGHTA and CDR2 FQGNSA. Trimming took off 5 bases at V and 4 bases at J, with 11 bases between the two ends. CDR3 protein: CASSPPWTTEAFF. CDR3 bases: TGTGCCAGCAGCCCCCCCTGGACCACTGAAGCTTTCTTT.

V usage is TRBV4-1 and J usage is TRBJ1-6; D ambiguous. CDR3 length equals 18 residues. Deletions cut 4 bases from V and 0 bases from J, with 16 bases between. CDR1 MGHRA and CDR2 YSYEKL come from the germline V gene. CDR3 sequence (DNA): TGCGCCAGCAGCCCTAGTAGTCTTCAAAGCTCCTATAATTCACCCCTCCACTTT. It specifies CASSPSSLQSSYNSPLHF.

The gene calls are TRBV27 and TRBJ2-6; D gene unclear. V was trimmed by 3 bases and J by 0 bases, leaving 9 bases between them. Germline V gene sequence: CDR1 MNHEY, CDR2 SMNVEV (reference sequence). The CDR3 extends over 16 amino acids. Here the CDR3 DNA reads TGTGCCAGCAGTTTTCTGGGCACCTCTGGGGCCAACGTCCTGACTTTC. As protein: CASSFLGTSGANVLTF.

This chain uses TRBV5-1 with TRBJ1-5; D is undetermined. Deletions cut 0 bases from V and 6 bases from J, with 7 bases between. Germline V lookup: CDR1 SGHRS, CDR2 YFSETQ. This CDR3 contains 13 residues. CDR3 in DNA: TGCGCCAGCAGCTTGGTAGAGGGTCAGCCCCAGCATTTT. Translation gives CASSLVEGQPQHF.

The CDR3 DNA sequence: TGTGCCAGCAGTGAAGCGCGGCAGGGGAGGACTGAAGCTTTCTTT. As protein: CASSEARQGRTEAFF. This chain uses TRBV2 with TRBJ1-1; the D gene is possibly TRBD1 (6 bases). Trimming stripped 0 bases from V and 5 bases from J, with 13 bases between. Germline loops: CDR1 SNHLY, CDR2 FYNNEI. This CDR3 has 15 amino acids.

This clone came up once. The chain employs TRBV6-5 and TRBJ2-2, with TRBD1 matching 7 bases. J was trimmed by 3 bases and V by 5 bases; bases with no gene match: 6. CDR1 is MNHEY, CDR2 SVGAGI, per germline. The CDR3 extends over 15 amino acids. The CDR3 DNA reads TGTGCCAGCAGTCGACAGGGTGGCGACACCGGGGAGCTGTTTTTT. It specifies CASSRQGGDTGELFF.

The chain is built from TRBV5-1 and TRBJ1-2; D is unclear. CDR3 length equals 14 residues. V dropped 1 base and J dropped 4 bases, with 11 bases sitting between them. Germline lookup yields CDR1 SGHRS and CDR2 YFSETQ. The CDR3 here is CASSLTDPSYGYTF. Written as DNA, the CDR3 is TGCGCCAGCAGCTTGACAGACCCAAGCTATGGCTACACCTTC.

V gene TRBV18 combines with J gene TRBJ2-1; 7 bases are shared with TRBD1. Germline V gene lookup returns CDR1 KGHSH and CDR2 LQKENI. V shed 3 bases, J shed 7 bases, and the junction held 15 bases outside the gene matches. The CDR3 totals 17 residues. CDR3 protein: CASSPPGPRGRINEQFF. Written as DNA, the CDR3 is TGTGCCAGCTCACCGCCCGGGCCAAGGGGGCGCATAAATGAGCAGTTCTTC.

The chain recombines TRBV5-1 with TRBJ2-7, with 7 nucleotides matching TRBD2. V shed 0 bases, J shed 2 bases, and the junction held 11 bases outside the gene matches. Germline CDR1 reads SGHRS; CDR2 reads YFSETQ. The CDR3 is made up of 17 amino acids. The CDR3 DNA follows: TGCGCCAGCAGCTTGGGGGGAGGGGCAGTCAAGACCTACGAGCAGTACTTC. Encoded protein: CASSLGGGAVKTYEQYF.

This clone was seen only once. J is TRBJ2-7 and V is TRBV9; TRBD2 might be the D (6 bases). Germline loops: CDR1 SGDLS, CDR2 YYNGEE. The CDR3 is 15 residues long. V was clipped by 0 bases and J by 0 bases, with 10 bases between them. The chain's CDR3 is CASSVGVGSSYEQYF. In DNA, the CDR3 is TGTGCCAGCAGCGTAGGGGTCGGGAGCTCCTACGAGCAGTACTTC.

This chain connects TRBV10-2 to TRBJ2-1, with TRBD1 identical over 9 bases. The CDR3 sequence is 17 residues long. The ends lost 6 bases at V and 7 bases at J; junction bases unmatched: 16. CDR1 and CDR2 from the germline V gene are WSHSY and SAAADI. CDR3 nucleotides: TGCGCCAGCAGCCTCAAAGGAGGGACAGGGAGATTGAATGAGCAGTTCTTC. Encoded protein: CASSLKGGTGRLNEQFF.

The V gene is TRBV18, the J gene TRBJ2-6; TRBD2 might be the D (6 bases). V lost 8 bases and J lost 9, with 14 bases in between. Germline V gene sequence: CDR1 KGHSH, CDR2 LQKENI. The CDR3 is 13 amino acids. The CDR3 coding sequence is TGTGCCAGCGACATTGGGGGAGGCAACGTCCTGACTTTC. It yields the protein CASDIGGGNVLTF.

The chain links TRBV3-1 (or the pseudogene TRBV3-2) to TRBJ2-3; 7 bases fit TRBD2. Germline CDR1 is LGHDT and CDR2 is YNNKEL (reference sequence). J was trimmed by 0 bases and V by 4 bases; bases with no gene match: 7. The CDR3 has 16 residues. The CDR3 is CASSPLAGSSTDTQYF. The CDR3 DNA follows: TGTGCCAGCAGCCCCTTAGCGGGTTCTAGCACAGATACGCAGTATTTT.

J is TRBJ2-7 and V is TRBV13; 8 bases are a match to TRBD2. The V segment lost 1 base and the J segment 7 bases; nucleotides outside the gene matches: 6. Germline V gene data show CDR1 as PRHDT and CDR2 as FYEKMQ (reference sequence). The CDR3 is 14 residues long. CDR3 DNA: TGTGCCAGCAGCTTAGCGGGGGGGCCGGGGGAGCAGTACTTC. Translated: CASSLAGGPGEQYF.

The genes are TRBV27 and TRBJ1-4; tentative D call: TRBD1 (5 bases). Germline V lookup: CDR1 MNHEY, CDR2 SMNVEV (reference sequence). Between the trimmed V and J ends, which lost 8 bases and 8 bases, there was a span of 21 bases. The CDR3 totals 15 residues. The CDR3 spells CASSLLGAGIEKLFF. The DNA for the CDR3 is TGTGCCAGCTCCCTACTTGGGGCGGGGATCGAAAAACTGTTTTTT.

This clone was seen a few times. V gene TRBV7-8 combines with J gene TRBJ1-3; 7 positions match TRBD1. The germline V gene encodes CDR1 SGHVS and CDR2 FQNEAQ. V shed 5 bases, J shed 2 bases, and the junction held 9 bases outside the gene matches. The CDR3 is 16 residues long. CDR3 in amino acids: CASSVSDREAGNTIYF. The CDR3 nucleotides read TGTGCCAGCAGCGTTTCCGACAGGGAGGCTGGAAACACCATATATTTT. Full variable domain (remainder filled in from reference TRBV7-8 and TRBJ1-3): GAGVSQSPRYKVAKRGQDVALRCDPISGHVSLFWYQQALGQGPEFLTYFQNEAQLDKSGLPSDRFFAERPEGSVSTLKIQRTQQEDSAVYLCASSVSDREAGNTIYFGEGSWLTVV.